What follows are 32 T cell receptor beta chains derived from one specimen sequenced in a study of cytomegalovirus exposure and HLA in healthy donors. The PCR used 60 Vbeta and 13 Jbeta primers. This table comes from immunoSEQ multiplex PCR, and its TCRdb copy is limited to in-frame clones, with some not included. The data show 130,000 or so clones, approximately 65% seen once. The sample consisted of PBMCs. The receptors were gathered from a woman between 55 and 75 years old in good health and CMV-seronegative.

The J gene is TRBJ2-3, the V gene TRBV21-1; the table names TRBD2, a call not compared with the DNA. TRBV21-1 is marked as a pseudogene. This CDR3 has 14 residues. The CDR3 here is CAPWGGPSTDTQYF. The CDR3 bases are TGTGCCCCATGGGGGGGGCCAAGCACAGATACGCAGTATTTT.

V and J are TRBV6-5 and TRBJ1-2; D may be TRBD1 (6 bases). Germline V CDR1 and CDR2: MNHEY, SVGAGI. Trimming took 0 bases from V and 8 from J, leaving 16 bases between them. The CDR3 loop spans 15 amino acids. CDR3 DNA sequence: TGTGCCAGCAGTTACTCGGGGGACACCAAGGACGGCTACACCTTC. This sequence encodes CASSYSGDTKDGYTF.

This clone was detected a few times. The chain combines TRBV7-8 with TRBJ1-5; D perhaps matches TRBD1 (5 bases). Looked up from germline, CDR1 is SGHVS and CDR2 is FQNEAQ. This CDR3 spans 14 amino acids. Trimming cost V 1 base and J 2 bases, with 6 bases left between them. The CDR3 spells CASSLGGGNQPQHF. The CDR3 DNA reads TGTGCCAGCAGCTTAGGGGGGGGCAATCAGCCCCAGCATTTT.

This clone was seen a handful of times. The rearrangement links TRBV4-3 to TRBJ2-1; tentative D call: TRBD2 (5 bases). This CDR3 is built from 15 residues. The ends were cut back, 0 bases at V and 6 bases at J, with 12 bases in the middle. Germline-derived CDR1 and CDR2 are LGHNA and YSLEER. This chain's CDR3 is CASSQEVTGINEQFF. CDR3 DNA sequence: TGCGCCAGCAGCCAAGAAGTTACCGGGATCAATGAGCAGTTCTTC.

The chain combines TRBV9 with TRBJ2-7; D ambiguous. Trimming removed 4 bases from V and 1 base from J, with 15 bases in between. Germline V gene sequence: CDR1 SGDLS, CDR2 YYNGEE. The CDR3 runs to 15 residues. The CDR3 DNA reads TGTGCCAGCAGCCCCCGGAGTGGAACGTCCTACGAGCAGTACTTC. This codes for CASSPRSGTSYEQYF.

V is TRBV2 and J is TRBJ2-3; D is unresolved. CDR1 is SNHLY, CDR2 FYNNEI, per germline. V dropped 8 bases and J dropped 9 bases, with 18 bases sitting between them. The CDR3 runs to 13 residues. The CDR3 region has the DNA TGTGCCAGCGGAGAACTACCGGTAGCAACGCAGTATTTT. Amino acid sequence: CASGELPVATQYF.

This chain joins TRBV25-1 and TRBJ2-7, with TRBD2 matching 7 bases. Germline CDR1 is MGHDK and CDR2 is SYGVNS. The V segment lost 4 bases and the J segment 3 bases; nucleotides outside the gene matches: 6. The CDR3 consists of 14 residues. The CDR3, as DNA: TGTGCCAGCAGTGCTAGCGGAATTTACTACGAGCAGTACTTC. Protein product: CASSASGIYYEQYF.

A note on this clone: A junction end diverges from the germline sequence, so it may reflect a read error. The chain is built from TRBV7-9 and TRBJ2-5, with D uncertain. CDR3 length: 13 residues. CDR1 is SEHNR, CDR2 FQNEAQ, per germline (reference sequence). The CDR3 loop is CSSSLGLSETQYF. CDR3 in DNA: TGTTCCAGCAGCTTAGGGTTGAGTGAGACCCAGTACTTC.

This chain links TRBV4-3 with TRBJ2-5; D is perhaps TRBD2 (6 bases). The germline V gene has CDR1 LGHNA and CDR2 YSLEER. The V and J ends lost 1 base and 4 bases respectively, with 10 bases between them. The CDR3 totals 14 residues. The CDR3 DNA is TGCGCCAGCAGCCAAGGCATGGGGGGAGAGACCCAGTACTTC. It yields the protein CASSQGMGGETQYF.

The CDR3: CASSYPQVSGTEAFF. CDR3 coding DNA: TGTGCCAGCAGTTATCCCCAGGTAAGCGGCACTGAAGCTTTCTTT. This sequence joins TRBV6-6 and TRBJ1-1; D unclear. V lost 3 bases, J lost 4 bases, and 15 bases lay in between. The CDR3 is 15 amino acids. Germline loops: CDR1 MNHNY, CDR2 SVGAGI (reference sequence).

This clone was picked up a small number of times. The gene calls are TRBV9 and TRBJ1-3, with no clear D. Trimming left V 4 bases short and J 10 bases short, with 15 bases between. The CDR3 spans 13 residues. CDR1 SGDLS and CDR2 YYNGEE come from the germline V gene. The CDR3 DNA reads as TGTGCCAGCAGCCCAGTCCGCTCCGGGACCATATATTTT. Translating gives CASSPVRSGTIYF.

This CDR3 reads CASSLSLLGNQPQHF. In nucleotides, the CDR3 is TGTGCCAGCAGTTTATCCCTCTTAGGCAATCAGCCCCAGCATTTT. J is TRBJ1-5 and V is TRBV27; D is undetermined. V was pared by 0 bases and J by 2 bases, with 8 bases between. The CDR3 is 15 residues long. Germline CDR1 is MNHEY and CDR2 is SMNVEV (reference sequence).

The chain carries TRBV4-2 and TRBJ2-7; D perhaps matches TRBD1 (5 bases). Between the trimmed V and J ends, which lost 0 bases and 6 bases, there was a span of 9 bases. Germline CDR1 reads LGHNA; CDR2 reads YNFKEQ. This CDR3 spans 13 amino acids. The CDR3 DNA follows: TGTGCCAGCAGCCAAGAAAGACAGTTCGAGCAGTACTTC. Its protein is CASSQERQFEQYF.

The J gene is TRBJ1-1, the V gene TRBV9, with 7 positions matching TRBD1. The length of the CDR3 is 13 residues. Germline CDR1 reads SGDLS; CDR2 reads YYNGEE. V trimming: 5 bases; J trimming: 4 bases; junction bases outside the gene matches: 5. CDR3 sequence (DNA): TGTGCCAGCAGTCAAGGACAGGCCACTGAAGCTTTCTTT. Its translation is CASSQGQATEAFF.

This clone came up once. V and J are TRBV11-2 and TRBJ2-5, with TRBD2 matching 10 bases. With V trimmed by 4 bases and J by 5 bases, 10 bases remained unmatched. Per germline, CDR1 SGHAT and CDR2 FQNNGV. The CDR3 is 16 residues long. The CDR3 coding sequence is TGTGCCAGCAGCTCCCTTGTAGCGGGGGGCCGGGAGACCCAGTACTTC. It translates to CASSSLVAGGRETQYF.

There are a few counts of this clone. This chain uses TRBV15 with TRBJ2-6; D not certain. Per germline, CDR1 LNHNV and CDR2 YYDKDF (reference sequence). Trimming removed 0 bases from V and 12 bases from J, with 12 bases in between. This CDR3 region has 14 residues. The CDR3 is CATSRDLRSSVLTF. The CDR3 nucleotides read TGTGCCACCAGCAGAGATCTGAGGTCCAGCGTCCTGACTTTC.

The J gene is TRBJ1-3, the V gene TRBV9; 7 nucleotides match TRBD1. Germline assignment: CDR1 SGDLS and CDR2 YYNGEE. The CDR3 contains 15 residues. The V gene end was trimmed by 2 bases and the J gene end by 0 bases; junction bases not matched to a gene: 2. For the CDR3, the DNA is TGTGCCAGCAGCGTGGACAGGTTCTCTGGAAACACCATATATTTT. It codes for CASSVDRFSGNTIYF.

The gene calls are TRBV6-5 and TRBJ1-1, with D possibly matching TRBD1 (6 bases). CDR3 size: 12 residues. V shed 7 bases and J shed 8 bases, with 14 bases lying between them. The germline gives CDR1 MNHEY, CDR2 SVGAGI. The CDR3 loop is CASIRARGEAFF. DNA of the CDR3: TGTGCCAGCATAAGGGCCAGGGGAGAAGCTTTCTTT.

The chain links TRBV7-2 to TRBJ2-1; TRBD2 aligns across 10 bases. Trimming removed 1 base from V and 2 bases from J; junction bases left unmatched: 5. The CDR3 runs 17 residues. The V gene's germline CDR1 is SGHTA and CDR2 FQGNSA. The CDR3 loop is CASSLVASGGPYNEQFF. The CDR3 nucleotides read TGTGCCAGCAGCTTAGTGGCTAGCGGGGGCCCCTACAATGAGCAGTTCTTC.

This chain links TRBV5-5 with TRBJ2-1; 11 nucleotides align to TRBD2. Trimming removed 4 bases from V and 4 bases from J; junction bases left unmatched: 4. The length of the CDR3 is 15 residues. Germline V gene lookup returns CDR1 SGHKS and CDR2 YYEKEE (reference sequence). The DNA of the CDR3 is TGTGCCAGCAGCATTGGACTAGCGGGTTACAATGAGCAGTTCTTC. This sequence encodes CASSIGLAGYNEQFF.

The V call is TRBV5-1, the J call TRBJ1-4; unclear D gene. Germline values: CDR1 SGHRS, CDR2 YFSETQ. Trimming pared 4 bases from V and 5 bases from J, leaving 9 bases between. This CDR3 is 13 amino acids long. CDR3 nucleotide sequence: TGCGCCAGCAGCGGGCAGCTAAATGAAAAACTGTTTTTT. It encodes CASSGQLNEKLFF.

The chain is built from TRBV7-2 and TRBJ2-5; D possibly corresponds to TRBD2 (6 bases). The V end was cut by 6 bases, the J end by 9 bases, with 11 bases between. Germline assignment: CDR1 SGHTA and CDR2 FQGNSA. CDR3 length: 11 residues. CDR3 in DNA: TGTGCCAGCAGGTCAGGAGGGGCCCAGTACTTC. It is translated as CASRSGGAQYF.

The J gene is TRBJ1-5, the V gene TRBV6-5, with 7 bases identical to TRBD1. The V and J ends lost 5 bases and 0 bases, in that order; junction bases with no gene match: 4. Germline loops: CDR1 MNHEY, CDR2 SVGAGI. This CDR3 has 15 amino acids. CDR3 sequence: CASSQGQNSNQPQHF. CDR3 DNA sequence: TGTGCCAGCAGTCAGGGACAGAATAGCAATCAGCCCCAGCATTTT.

The chain has TRBV5-4 and TRBJ1-2; TRBD1 is a possible D gene (6 bases). This CDR3 has 13 amino acids. Trimming left V 3 bases short and J 3 bases short, with 9 bases between. Germline CDR1 and CDR2: SGHNT and YYREEE (reference sequence). The CDR3 region has the DNA TGTGCCAGCAGCTCCCCAGGGGACTATGGCTACACCTTC. Translated, it gives CASSSPGDYGYTF.

The rearrangement uses TRBV9 and TRBJ2-7; 7 bases are a match to TRBD1. The junction had 6 bases not matched to a gene; V was cut back by 0 bases and J by 3 bases. The germline CDR1 and CDR2 sequences are SGDLS and YYNGEE. The CDR3 runs to 15 residues. The CDR3 DNA is TGTGCCAGCAGCGTAGAGTGGACAGGTCTCTACGAGCAGTACTTC. Translating gives CASSVEWTGLYEQYF. Full variable domain (outside the CDR3, taken from reference TRBV9 and TRBJ2-7): DSGVTQTPKHLITATGQRVTLRCSPRSGDLSVYWYQQSLDQGLQFLIQYYNGEERAKGNILERFSAQQFPDLHSELNLSSLELGDSALYFCASSVEWTGLYEQYFGPGTRLTVT.

V and J are TRBV4-1 and TRBJ2-1; 9 bases map to TRBD2. This CDR3 contains 16 residues. Trimming took 4 bases from V and 9 from J; bases not matched to a gene: 13. Germline V gene data show CDR1 as MGHRA and CDR2 as YSYEKL. CDR3 in amino acids: CASSPLKTSGLGEQFF. The CDR3, as DNA: TGCGCCAGCAGCCCCCTGAAAACTAGCGGGTTAGGTGAGCAGTTCTTC.

A word on this clone: The identical CDR3 is also encoded by other nucleotide sequences in the sample. The genes are TRBV7-6 and TRBJ2-1; 9 nucleotides match TRBD2. This CDR3 is built from 15 residues. Looked up from germline, CDR1 is SGHVS and CDR2 is FNYEAQ. V lost 1 base to trimming and J lost 13 bases; unmatched junction nucleotides: 11. CDR3 sequence reads: CASSLDVAGVSEQFF. The CDR3 DNA is TGTGCCAGCAGCTTAGATGTAGCGGGAGTATCTGAACAGTTCTTC.

A word on this clone: In the same sample, other DNA sequences code for this CDR3. The chain is built from TRBV5-1 and TRBJ1-1, with TRBD1 as a possible D gene (6 bases). The V gene's germline CDR1 is SGHRS and CDR2 YFSETQ. Trimming left V 3 bases short and J 4 bases short, with 10 bases between. This CDR3 contains 13 residues. The CDR3 reads CASSSQGPTEAFF. CDR3 nucleotides: TGCGCCAGCAGCTCCCAGGGGCCCACTGAAGCTTTCTTT.

The V gene is TRBV19, the J gene TRBJ2-2; TRBD2 matches at 10 bases. V lost 9 bases, J lost 7 bases, and 11 bases stayed unmatched. Germline CDR1 reads LNHDA; CDR2 reads SQIVND (reference sequence). There are 15 residues in the CDR3. CDR3 in DNA: TGTGCCAGCCAACGTAGCGGGGGGCGCCACGGGGAGCTGTTTTTT. This sequence encodes CASQRSGGRHGELFF.

The chain employs TRBV5-6 and TRBJ2-6; tentatively, D is TRBD1 (5 bases). V shed 4 bases and J shed 0 bases, with 11 bases lying between them. The germline V gene encodes CDR1 SGHDT and CDR2 YYEEEE. The CDR3 contains 16 residues. The CDR3 DNA follows: TGTGCCAGCAGCCCAGGGTCAATCTCTGGGGCCAACGTCCTGACTTTC. Its translation: CASSPGSISGANVLTF.

As to this clone: Mismatch with germline at one junction end may stem from a read error. This chain uses TRBV9 with TRBJ2-7, with D tentatively TRBD2 (5 bases). Per the germline V gene, CDR1 is SGDLS and CDR2 is YYNGEE. The CDR3 sequence is 16 residues long. CDR3 residues: CASSPHEGLPLYKQYF. DNA for the CDR3: TGTGCCAGCAGCCCCCACGAGGGTTTACCCCTCTACAAGCAGTACTTC.

This sequence joins TRBV27 and TRBJ1-3, with D unresolved. The CDR3 runs 13 residues. V lost 3 bases, J lost 1 base, and 4 bases lay in between. Germline V gene sequence: CDR1 MNHEY, CDR2 SMNVEV (reference sequence). The CDR3 loop reads CASSFRSGNTIYF. CDR3 nucleotide sequence: TGTGCCAGCAGTTTTCGGTCTGGAAACACCATATATTTT.